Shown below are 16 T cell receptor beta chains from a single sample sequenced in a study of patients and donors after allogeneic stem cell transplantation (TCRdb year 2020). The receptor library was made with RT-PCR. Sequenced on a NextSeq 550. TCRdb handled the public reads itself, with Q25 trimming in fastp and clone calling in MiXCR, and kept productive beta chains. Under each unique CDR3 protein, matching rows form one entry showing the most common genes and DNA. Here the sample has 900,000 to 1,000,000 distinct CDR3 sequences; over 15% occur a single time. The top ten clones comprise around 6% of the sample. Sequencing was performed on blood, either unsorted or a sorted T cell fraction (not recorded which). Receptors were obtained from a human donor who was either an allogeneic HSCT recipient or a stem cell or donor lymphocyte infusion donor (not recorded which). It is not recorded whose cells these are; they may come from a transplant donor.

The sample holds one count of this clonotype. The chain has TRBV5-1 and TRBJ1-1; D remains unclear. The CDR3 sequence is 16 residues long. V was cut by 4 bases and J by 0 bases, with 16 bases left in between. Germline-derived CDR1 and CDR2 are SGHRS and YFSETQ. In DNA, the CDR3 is TGCGCCAGCAGCGCCCGCCCGGGAGGATTGAACACTGAAGCTTTCTTT. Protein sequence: CASSARPGGLNTEAFF.

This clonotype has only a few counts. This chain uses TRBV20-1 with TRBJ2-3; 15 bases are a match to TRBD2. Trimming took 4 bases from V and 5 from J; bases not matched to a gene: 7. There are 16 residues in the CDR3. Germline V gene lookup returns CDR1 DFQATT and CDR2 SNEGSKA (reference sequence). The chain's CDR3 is CSAMGLAGGLGDTQYF. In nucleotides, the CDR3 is TGCAGTGCTATGGGACTAGCGGGGGGATTAGGAGATACGCAGTATTTT.

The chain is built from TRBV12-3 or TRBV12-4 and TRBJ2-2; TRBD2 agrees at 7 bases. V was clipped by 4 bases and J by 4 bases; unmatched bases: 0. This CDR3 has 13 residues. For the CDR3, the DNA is TGTGCCAGCAGTTGGACTAGCACCGGGGAGCTGTTTTTT. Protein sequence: CASSWTSTGELFF.

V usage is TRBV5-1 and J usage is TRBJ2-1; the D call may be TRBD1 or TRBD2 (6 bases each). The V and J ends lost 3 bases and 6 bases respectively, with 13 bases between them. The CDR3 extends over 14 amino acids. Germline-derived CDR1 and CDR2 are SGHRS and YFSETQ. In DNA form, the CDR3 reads TGCGCCAGCAGCTCCGGGGGCGTCTCCAATGAGCAGTTCTTC. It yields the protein CASSSGGVSNEQFF.

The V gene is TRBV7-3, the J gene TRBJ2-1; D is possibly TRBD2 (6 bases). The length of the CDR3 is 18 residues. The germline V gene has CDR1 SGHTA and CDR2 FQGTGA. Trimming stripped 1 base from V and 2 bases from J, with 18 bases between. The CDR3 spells CASSLRAREAEAYNEQFF. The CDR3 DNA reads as TGTGCCAGCAGCTTAAGGGCAAGGGAGGCGGAGGCCTACAATGAGCAGTTCTTC.

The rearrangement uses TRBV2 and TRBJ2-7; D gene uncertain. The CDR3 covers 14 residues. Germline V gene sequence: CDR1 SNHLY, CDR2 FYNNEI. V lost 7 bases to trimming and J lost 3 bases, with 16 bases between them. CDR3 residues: CASTTARPDYEQYF. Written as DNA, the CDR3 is TGTGCCAGCACTACTGCCAGGCCGGACTACGAGCAGTACTTC.

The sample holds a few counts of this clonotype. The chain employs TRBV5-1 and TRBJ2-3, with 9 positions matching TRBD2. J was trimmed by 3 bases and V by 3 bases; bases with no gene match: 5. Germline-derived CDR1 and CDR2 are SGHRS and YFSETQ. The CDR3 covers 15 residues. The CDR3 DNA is TGCGCCAGCAGCTCCCCGGGACTAGCAACAGATACGCAGTATTTT. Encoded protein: CASSSPGLATDTQYF. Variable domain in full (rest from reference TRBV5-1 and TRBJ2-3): KAGVTQTPRYLIKTRGQQVTLSCSPISGHRSVSWYQQTPGQGLQFLFEYFSETQRNKGNFPGRFSGRQFSNSRSEMNVSTLELGDSALYLCASSSPGLATDTQYFGPGTRLTVL.

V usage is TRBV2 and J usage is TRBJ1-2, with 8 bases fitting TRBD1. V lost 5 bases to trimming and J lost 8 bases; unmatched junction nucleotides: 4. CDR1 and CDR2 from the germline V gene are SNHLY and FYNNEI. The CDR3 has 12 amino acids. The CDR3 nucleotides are TGTGCCAGCAGTCTGGGACAGGCGGGCTACACCTTC. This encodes CASSLGQAGYTF.

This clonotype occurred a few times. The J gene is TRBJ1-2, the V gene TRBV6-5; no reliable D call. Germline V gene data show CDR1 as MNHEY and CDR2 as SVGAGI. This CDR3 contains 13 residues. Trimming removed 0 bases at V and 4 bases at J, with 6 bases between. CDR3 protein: CASSYSGSYGYTF. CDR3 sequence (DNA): TGTGCCAGCAGTTACTCGGGCAGCTATGGCTACACCTTC.

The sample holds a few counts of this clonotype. This CDR3 reads CASSRSSSGGAGEQYF. The CDR3 DNA reads as TGTGCCAGCAGCCGCTCCTCTAGCGGGGGGGCGGGAGAGCAGTACTTC. The J gene is TRBJ2-7, the V gene TRBV4-2, with 12 bases fitting TRBD2. In germline, CDR1 is LGHNA, CDR2 YNFKEQ. Trimming cost V 4 bases and J 7 bases; bases outside gene matches: 11. This CDR3 is 16 amino acids long.

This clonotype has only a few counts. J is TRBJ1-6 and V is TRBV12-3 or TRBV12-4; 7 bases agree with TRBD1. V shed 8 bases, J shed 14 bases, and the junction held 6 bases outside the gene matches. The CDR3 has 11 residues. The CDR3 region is CASQGGRALHF. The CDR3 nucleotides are TGTGCCAGCCAAGGGGGCAGAGCCCTCCACTTT.

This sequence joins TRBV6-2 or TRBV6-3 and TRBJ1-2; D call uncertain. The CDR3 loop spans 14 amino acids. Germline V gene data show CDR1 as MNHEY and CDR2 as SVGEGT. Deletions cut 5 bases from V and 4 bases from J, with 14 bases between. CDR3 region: CASSHVITPYGYTF. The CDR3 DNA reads TGTGCCAGCAGTCACGTAATTACGCCCTATGGCTACACCTTC.

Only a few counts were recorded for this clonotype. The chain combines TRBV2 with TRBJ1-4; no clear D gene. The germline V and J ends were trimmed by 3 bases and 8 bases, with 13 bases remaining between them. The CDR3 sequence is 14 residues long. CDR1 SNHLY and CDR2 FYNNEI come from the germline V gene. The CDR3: CASSDIGFGEKLFF. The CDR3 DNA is TGTGCCAGCAGTGATATTGGGTTCGGCGAAAAACTGTTTTTT.

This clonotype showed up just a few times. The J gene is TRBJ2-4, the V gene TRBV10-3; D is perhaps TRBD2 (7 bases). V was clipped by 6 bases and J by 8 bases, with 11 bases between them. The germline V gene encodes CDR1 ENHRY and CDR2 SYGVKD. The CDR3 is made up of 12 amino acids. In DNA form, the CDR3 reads TGTGCCATCAGCGGGGAGGGGGACATTCAGTACTTC. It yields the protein CAISGEGDIQYF.

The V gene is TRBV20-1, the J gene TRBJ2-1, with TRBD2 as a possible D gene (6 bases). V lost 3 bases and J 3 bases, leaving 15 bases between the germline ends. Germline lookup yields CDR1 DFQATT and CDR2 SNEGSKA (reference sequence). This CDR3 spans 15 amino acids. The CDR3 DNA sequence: TGCAGTGCTAGCCTCAATAGCGGTCTCTACAATGAGCAGTTCTTC. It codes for CSASLNSGLYNEQFF.

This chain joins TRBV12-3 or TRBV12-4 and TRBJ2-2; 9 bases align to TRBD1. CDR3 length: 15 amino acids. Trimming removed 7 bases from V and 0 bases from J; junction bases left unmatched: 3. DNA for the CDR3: TGTGCCAGCAAAAGGACAGGGGCGAACACCGGGGAGCTGTTTTTT. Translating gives CASKRTGANTGELFF.